This T cell receptor (beta chain) was documented in a study of cytomegalovirus exposure and HLA in healthy donors. Findings and limits, study-wide: With later analysis, a missense DCLRE1C variant became linked to TCR beta V- and J-gene trimming. In an earlier analysis, most TCR beta V segments were productive about 87% or about 30% of the time.

This PCR relied on a set of 60 Vbeta primers and 13 Jbeta primers. Some clones are missing from TCRdb's copy, which holds only in-frame ones; the method was immunoSEQ multiplex PCR. The sample includes about 76,000 clones, just over 70% of them seen just once. Notes on this clone: Its matching antigen is unknown.

The germline CDR1 and CDR2 sequences are LGHNA and YSLEER. This CDR3 has 15 amino acids. Trimming cost V 2 bases and J 3 bases; bases outside gene matches: 7. This clonotype was sampled from a man between 60 and 70 years old in good health and CMV-seropositive. The chain recombines TRBV4-3 with TRBJ2-7; TRBD1 aligns across 7 bases. Sequenced input: PBMCs. CDR3 sequence reads: CASSQTGTDYYEQYF. CDR3 DNA: TGCGCCAGCAGCCAAACCGGGACAGACTACTACGAGCAGTACTTC.